This record looks at one T cell receptor beta chain sequence and its context. Its cognate antigen is unknown. This sample stems from a study of T cell responses to AZD1222 COVID-19 vaccine. Study-level results: Unmutated variant regions reportedly attract nearly half of all spike-specific TCRs. The peak T cell response came first, and repertoires were sampled only after it. Spike regions recognized by vaccine-associated CD4 TCRs spanned the protein, led by 160-218 and 743-854.

Method: immunoSEQ multiplex PCR; TCRdb's copy keeps in-frame clones and lacks some. The sample holds approximately 110,000 clones, approximately 91% seen once. V lost 4 bases, J lost 4 bases, and 10 bases lay in between. The CDR3 has 13 residues. This chain connects TRBV12-3 or TRBV12-4 to TRBJ2-5; D not certain. The clonotype originates from an adult in good health. Sequencing was performed on peripheral blood, taken on day 0 of MenACWY control vaccination. The CDR3 protein is CASSSSDGETQYF. The CDR3 DNA reads TGTGCCAGCAGTTCTAGTGATGGAGAGACCCAGTACTTC.